The next 19 T cell receptor beta chains were all read from a single sample in a study of OX40 agonist ivuxolimab in advanced cancers. Using immunoSEQ multiplex PCR, the repertoire was profiled, and TCRdb retains in-frame clones only, with some absent. The table has tens of thousands of clones, 65% to 90% seen once; the top ten hold 0.6% to 0.8%. Material: CD4+ or CD8+ T cells sorted from blood, obtained in a trial of the OX40 agonist ivuxolimab. These receptors came from an adult with an advanced solid tumor such as melanoma, head and neck, liver or kidney cancer.

The V call is TRBV18, the J call TRBJ2-6; TRBD1 matches 8 bases. The junction had 8 bases not matched to a gene; V was cut back by 0 bases and J by 4 bases. Germline V gene sequence: CDR1 KGHSH, CDR2 LQKENI. This CDR3 contains 18 residues. The CDR3 protein is CASSPPYRTGTGANVLTF. In DNA, the CDR3 is TGTGCCAGCTCACCACCTTACCGGACAGGGACCGGGGCCAACGTCCTGACTTTC.

This clone was counted once. This sequence joins TRBV6-5 and TRBJ2-5; 8 nucleotides agree with TRBD2. CDR1 and CDR2 from the germline V gene are MNHEY and SVGAGI. V lost 6 bases and J lost 5; bases outside the gene matches: 11. The CDR3 extends over 15 amino acids. CDR3 bases: TGTGCCAGCAGGGCCCGGGAGGGATTCGTCGAGACCCAGTACTTC. The encoded protein is CASRAREGFVETQYF.

Here the CDR3 DNA reads TGTGCCAGCTCACCGGGACGGGGGATAAGCTCCTACGAGCAGTACTTC. Its protein product is CASSPGRGISSYEQYF. The J gene is TRBJ2-7, the V gene TRBV18; a weak D match, TRBD2 (6 bases). CDR1 KGHSH and CDR2 LQKENI come from the germline V gene. The CDR3 contains 16 residues. V lost 3 bases and J lost 0, with 15 bases in between.

This clone has only one observation. The chain's CDR3 is CASSLARQNNSPLHF. The CDR3 DNA follows: TGCGCCAGCAGCTTGGCCAGGCAGAATAATTCACCCCTCCACTTT. V gene TRBV5-1 combines with J gene TRBJ1-6; D remains ambiguous. The V and J ends lost 0 bases and 5 bases respectively, with 9 bases between them. This CDR3 is 15 amino acids long. The germline gives CDR1 SGHRS, CDR2 YFSETQ.

This chain connects TRBV27 to TRBJ1-3; D is undetermined. The CDR3 loop spans 13 amino acids. Trimming took 2 bases from V and 0 from J, leaving 2 bases between them. The germline CDR1 and CDR2 sequences are MNHEY and SMNVEV (reference sequence). Here the CDR3 reads CASSLDSGNTIYF. DNA of the CDR3: TGTGCCAGCAGTTTAGACTCTGGAAACACCATATATTTT.

As regards this clone: Its ends do not fully match the called genes, so a read error is possible. This specimen includes other DNA sequences encoding the same CDR3. The chain joins TRBV10-3 to TRBJ1-2, with TRBD1 matching 7 bases. The CDR3 length is 13 residues. Germline-derived CDR1 and CDR2 are ENHRY and SYGVKD. For the CDR3, the DNA is TGTGCCTCTCGGGGGGGACAGACGTTTGGCTATACCTTC. This gives the protein CASRGGQTFGYTF.

The chain uses TRBV19 and TRBJ1-5, with D possibly matching TRBD1 (6 bases). V lost 2 bases, J lost 7 bases, and 12 bases lay in between. The CDR3 loop spans 14 amino acids. The germline V gene has CDR1 LNHDA and CDR2 SQIVND (reference sequence). The CDR3 bases are TGTGCCAGTAGTATACACGCAGGGGACCAGCCCCAGCATTTT. Residues: CASSIHAGDQPQHF. Drawing the rest from reference TRBV19 and TRBJ1-5, the complete variable domain is DGGITQSPKYLFRKEGQNVTLSCEQNLNHDAMYWYRQDPGQGLRLIYYSQIVNDFQKGDIAEGYSVSREKKESFPLTVTSAQKNPTAFYLCASSIHAGDQPQHFGDGTRLSIL.

V usage is TRBV6-1 and J usage is TRBJ1-5; TRBD1 aligns across 7 bases. The germline gives CDR1 MNHNS, CDR2 SASEGT. The CDR3 loop spans 15 amino acids. Trimming removed 4 bases from V and 6 bases from J; junction bases left unmatched: 9. The CDR3 region has the DNA TGTGCCAGCAGTGTCGACAGGGAAAGGGGTCAGCCCCAGCATTTT. This codes for CASSVDRERGQPQHF.

The chain employs TRBV19 and TRBJ1-2, with unresolved D. Germline V gene lookup returns CDR1 LNHDA and CDR2 SQIVND (reference sequence). V lost 5 bases and J 2 bases, leaving 18 bases between the germline ends. The CDR3 is 16 residues long. The CDR3 spells CASSPQGRDGNYGYTF. The DNA of the CDR3 is TGTGCCAGTAGTCCCCAAGGTAGGGATGGGAACTATGGCTACACCTTC.

The J gene is TRBJ2-1, the V gene TRBV18, with 8 nucleotides matching TRBD1. Unmatched junction bases numbered 8, after V lost 4 bases and J lost 6 bases. This CDR3 region has 15 residues. The germline V gene encodes CDR1 KGHSH and CDR2 LQKENI. The CDR3 DNA reads TGTGCCAGCTCACGGACAGGGTCACCTAGCAATGAGCAGTTCTTC. Encoded protein: CASSRTGSPSNEQFF.

The chain recombines TRBV19 with TRBJ1-1; weak D call: TRBD1 (6 bases). This CDR3 has 14 amino acids. Looked up from germline, CDR1 is LNHDA and CDR2 is SQIVND (reference sequence). V lost 10 bases and J 1 base, leaving 16 bases between the germline ends. In DNA, the CDR3 is TGTGCCACCGAGCGGGGGGGGCGGAACACTGAAGCTTTCTTT. Its translation is CATERGGRNTEAFF. Variable domain in full (rest from reference TRBV19 and TRBJ1-1): DGGITQSPKYLFRKEGQNVTLSCEQNLNHDAMYWYRQDPGQGLRLIYYSQIVNDFQKGDIAEGYSVSREKKESFPLTVTSAQKNPTAFYLCATERGGRNTEAFFGQGTRLTVV.

CDR3 amino acids: CASSLVSGAYEQYF. CDR3 sequence (DNA): TGTGCCAGCAGCTTAGTAAGCGGGGCCTACGAGCAGTACTTC. V is TRBV7-9 and J is TRBJ2-5; TRBD2 aligns across 7 bases. Near its end, the DNA agrees better with TRBJ2-7, so the J call may be wrong. Germline CDR1 is SEHNR and CDR2 is FQNEAQ (reference sequence). The CDR3 contains 14 residues.

This chain uses TRBV29-1 with TRBJ2-3, with D possibly matching TRBD2 (5 bases). The germline V and J ends were trimmed by 4 bases and 2 bases, with 16 bases remaining between them. CDR3 length equals 15 residues. Germline V gives CDR1 SQVTM, CDR2 ANQGSEA. The CDR3 DNA sequence: TGCAGCGTTGTGGAGGCGACCCACCTCACAGATACGCAGTATTTT. This gives the protein CSVVEATHLTDTQYF.

The rearrangement joins TRBV6-5 to TRBJ1-6, with no clear D. Germline V gives CDR1 MNHEY, CDR2 SVGAGI. Trimming left V 6 bases short and J 17 bases short, with 17 bases between. This CDR3 is built from 12 residues. CDR3 residues: CASSPGSRLFHF. The DNA for the CDR3 is TGTGCCAGCAGCCCCGGGTCTCGGCTTTTCCACTTT.

The chain joins TRBV6-1 to TRBJ2-1, with 12 nucleotides matching TRBD2. CDR3 length: 14 residues. Looked up from germline, CDR1 is MNHNS and CDR2 is SASEGT. V was clipped by 7 bases and J by 7 bases; unmatched bases: 5. CDR3 bases: TGTGCCAGCAAATCTAGCGGGGGGGGTAATGAGCAGTTCTTC. Residues: CASKSSGGGNEQFF.

The chain employs TRBV7-9 and TRBJ2-1; D may be TRBD1 or TRBD2 (5 bases each). The length of the CDR3 is 11 residues. The V end lost 5 bases, the J end lost 15 bases, and 14 bases lay between the germline ends. Germline loops: CDR1 SEHNR, CDR2 FQNEAQ (reference sequence). CDR3 protein: CASSPTSGPFF. For the CDR3, the DNA is TGTGCCAGCAGCCCGACATCGGGGCCGTTCTTC.

The genes are TRBV5-1 and TRBJ2-6, with D perhaps matching TRBD1 (5 bases). The ends were cut back, 4 bases at V and 0 bases at J, with 11 bases in the middle. Germline V gene sequence: CDR1 SGHRS, CDR2 YFSETQ. This CDR3 spans 16 amino acids. The CDR3 sequence is CASSPPQGSGANVLTF. The CDR3 DNA reads TGCGCCAGCAGCCCCCCCCAGGGCTCTGGGGCCAACGTCCTGACTTTC.

This chain joins TRBV10-2 and TRBJ1-2; 7 bases are shared with TRBD1. After removal of 6 bases from V and 14 bases from J, the junction contained 12 bases not matched to a gene. The CDR3 sequence is 12 residues long. CDR1 is WSHSY and CDR2 is SAAADI in the germline V gene. DNA for the CDR3: TGCGCCAGCAGCTATCAGGGACAGCCCCTAACCTTC. Translating gives CASSYQGQPLTF.

V and J are TRBV7-3 and TRBJ2-5, with TRBD2 matching 7 bases. The V segment lost 1 base and the J segment 1 base; nucleotides outside the gene matches: 3. CDR3 length equals 15 residues. The germline V gene encodes CDR1 SGHTA and CDR2 FQGTGA. The CDR3 bases are TGTGCCAGCAGCTTAAGGTGGGGGGGCCAAGAGACCCAGTACTTC. Translating it yields CASSLRWGGQETQYF. Looking up the rest from reference TRBV7-3 and TRBJ2-5 gives the full variable domain: GAGVSQTPSNKVTEKGKYVELRCDPISGHTALYWYRQSLGQGPEFLIYFQGTGAADDSGLPNDRFFAVRPEGSVSTLKIQRTERGDSAVYLCASSLRWGGQETQYFGPGTRLLVL.